A single sample gave rise to the 20 T cell receptor beta chains below, sequenced in a study of shared clonotypes between healthy human individuals. Here immunoSEQ multiplex PCR was the method, and the copy in TCRdb shows in-frame clones only, minus some. The repertoire holds some 680,000 clones, around 78% seen once, with around 2% in the top ten. The sequenced sample consisted of memory CD4+ T cells sorted from blood. Regarding subset: CD45RA-negative fraction. The receptors originated from a woman younger than 45 in good health.

This clone has more than one count but fewer than ten. This chain joins TRBV11-2 and TRBJ2-1; possibly TRBD2 for D (6 bases). The CDR3 sequence is 15 residues long. In germline, CDR1 is SGHAT, CDR2 FQNNGV. The ends were cut back, 1 base at V and 10 bases at J, with 17 bases in the middle. CDR3 DNA: TGTGCCAGCAGCTTAGTGGTCGACGGGACTTCAGAGCAGTTCTTC. Translation gives CASSLVVDGTSEQFF.

The table lists this clone with a count of one. The chain uses TRBV27 and TRBJ2-7; 10 nucleotides align to TRBD2. CDR1 is MNHEY, CDR2 SMNVEV, per germline (reference sequence). The CDR3 loop spans 14 amino acids. V lost 3 bases and J lost 4; bases outside the gene matches: 3. The CDR3 DNA reads as TGTGCCAGCAGTTTTTCTAGCGGGAGTTACGAGCAGTACTTC. Protein product: CASSFSSGSYEQYF.

The V gene is TRBV5-1, the J gene TRBJ2-7; D is undetermined. The CDR3 loop spans 14 amino acids. V was clipped by 3 bases and J by 2 bases, with 12 bases between them. Germline V CDR1 and CDR2: SGHRS, YFSETQ. CDR3 amino acids: CASSSPILPYEQYF. The CDR3 DNA follows: TGCGCCAGCAGCTCGCCGATACTACCCTACGAGCAGTACTTC.

The chain combines TRBV11-3 with TRBJ1-2; 11 bases agree with TRBD1. Germline V gene sequence: CDR1 SGHNT, CDR2 YENEEA. V shed 0 bases and J 8 bases; nucleotides not matched to a gene: 11. CDR3 length: 17 amino acids. The CDR3 DNA sequence: TGTGCCAGCAGCTTAGATCCTTCCGGACAGGGGGCCAGAGGCTACACCTTC. Its protein is CASSLDPSGQGARGYTF.

The chain uses TRBV7-6 and TRBJ2-3; TRBD2 matches at 16 bases. The germline V gene encodes CDR1 SGHVS and CDR2 FNYEAQ. Trimming removed 4 bases from V and 5 bases from J; junction bases left unmatched: 12. The CDR3 is 19 residues long. In nucleotides, the CDR3 is TGTGCCAGCAGCTCCAACCCGGGACTAGCGGGAGGGCCGGGAGATACGCAGTATTTT. Translation: CASSSNPGLAGGPGDTQYF. Using reference TRBV7-6 and TRBJ2-3 for the parts outside the CDR3, the full variable domain is GAGVSQSPRYKVTKRGQDVALRCDPISGHVSLYWYRQALGQGPEFLTYFNYEAQQDKSGLPNDRFSAERPEGSISTLTIQRTEQRDSAMYRCASSSNPGLAGGPGDTQYFGPGTRLTVL.

This clone was seen a few times. The chain carries TRBV7-9 and TRBJ2-2, with 10 bases that match TRBD1. This CDR3 spans 15 amino acids. V shed 7 bases, J shed 3 bases, and the junction held 5 bases outside the gene matches. Germline V gene sequence: CDR1 SEHNR, CDR2 FQNEAQ (reference sequence). CDR3 sequence reads: CASNYGQGDTGELFF. The CDR3 DNA sequence: TGTGCCAGCAACTACGGACAGGGGGACACCGGGGAGCTGTTTTTT.

The sample holds a few counts of this clone. V gene TRBV11-1 combines with J gene TRBJ2-1; 12 bases map to TRBD2. The CDR3 is 17 residues long. The J segment lost 5 bases and the V segment lost 5 bases, leaving 10 bases of the junction unmatched. Germline V CDR1 and CDR2: SGHAT, FQDESV (reference sequence). The CDR3 sequence: CASSTIRLAGGDNEQFF. The CDR3 nucleotides are TGTGCCAGCAGCACCATTCGGCTAGCGGGAGGGGACAATGAGCAGTTCTTC.

V gene TRBV2 combines with J gene TRBJ2-7, with D possibly being TRBD2 (6 bases). Germline CDR1 SNHLY, CDR2 FYNNEI. The CDR3 is 14 residues long. V gave up 0 bases and J gave up 9 bases, with 15 bases separating them. CDR3 sequence: CASSEARGPSRQYF. Here the CDR3 DNA reads TGTGCCAGCAGTGAAGCGCGGGGCCCAAGTCGGCAGTACTTC.

This sequence joins TRBV27 and TRBJ2-1; the D gene is possibly TRBD2 (6 bases). The V end was cut by 4 bases, the J end by 0 bases, with 10 bases between. CDR1 is MNHEY, CDR2 SMNVEV, per germline (reference sequence). CDR3 length: 15 residues. The CDR3 loop is CASSSAGSSYNEQFF. CDR3 sequence (DNA): TGTGCCAGCAGTTCTGCGGGGAGCTCCTACAATGAGCAGTTCTTC.

This chain uses TRBV29-1 with TRBJ2-7; TRBD2 matches at 11 bases. The germline V gene has CDR1 SQVTM and CDR2 ANQGSEA. The CDR3 spans 13 residues. The junction had 7 bases not matched to a gene; V was cut back by 7 bases and J by 5 bases. CDR3 protein: CSAALAGDDEQYF. The CDR3 DNA follows: TGCAGCGCCGCACTAGCGGGGGACGACGAGCAGTACTTC.

This chain links TRBV7-2 with TRBJ1-1, with D tentatively TRBD1 (5 bases). The CDR3 has 15 residues. V shed 3 bases and J shed 1 base, with 12 bases lying between them. From germline, CDR1 is SGHTA and CDR2 FQGNSA. Here the CDR3 DNA reads TGTGCCAGCAGCTTCGGACAACCCGGGAACACTGAAGCTTTCTTT. It yields the protein CASSFGQPGNTEAFF. The whole variable domain, remainder taken from reference TRBV7-2 and TRBJ1-1, is GAGVSQSPSNKVTEKGKDVELRCDPISGHTALYWYRQSLGQGLEFLIYFQGNSAPDKSGLPSDRFSAERTGGSVSTLTIQRTQQEDSAVYLCASSFGQPGNTEAFFGQGTRLTVV.

V is TRBV5-1 and J is TRBJ2-3, with D tentatively TRBD1 (6 bases). Germline V gene lookup returns CDR1 SGHRS and CDR2 YFSETQ. The CDR3 consists of 13 residues. V was cut by 2 bases and J by 3 bases, with 7 bases left in between. CDR3 region: CASSFTGTDTQYF. CDR3 sequence (DNA): TGCGCCAGCAGCTTCACAGGGACAGATACGCAGTATTTT.

This clone was seen repeatedly, ten times or more. The V gene is TRBV7-9, the J gene TRBJ2-7, with 7 bases matching TRBD1. Germline lookup yields CDR1 SEHNR and CDR2 FQNEAQ (reference sequence). This CDR3 has 12 amino acids. With V trimmed by 4 bases and J by 7 bases, 4 bases remained unmatched. This CDR3 reads CASSSDRLEQYF. In DNA, the CDR3 is TGTGCCAGCAGCTCGGACAGGTTGGAGCAGTACTTC.

The V gene is TRBV9, the J gene TRBJ2-1, with D maybe TRBD2 (5 bases). CDR3 length: 14 residues. The germline V gene encodes CDR1 SGDLS and CDR2 YYNGEE. V lost 4 bases and J 3 bases, leaving 11 bases between the germline ends. CDR3 nucleotide sequence: TGTGCCAGCAGCCCCTGGACTGGCTACAATGAGCAGTTCTTC. Protein product: CASSPWTGYNEQFF.

The chain combines TRBV7-8 with TRBJ2-1; D remains unclear. In germline, CDR1 is SGHVS, CDR2 FQNEAQ. The CDR3 sequence is 14 residues long. V dropped 1 base and J dropped 4 bases, with 8 bases sitting between them. The CDR3 coding sequence is TGTGCCAGCAGCTTAGTCATAGCTTACAATGAGCAGTTCTTC. Protein sequence: CASSLVIAYNEQFF.

Remarks on this clone: The same CDR3 arises from other DNA sequences in this sample as well. The chain recombines TRBV28 with TRBJ2-7; a weak D match, TRBD2 (6 bases). There are 13 residues in the CDR3. Trimming removed 2 bases from V and 2 bases from J, with 7 bases in between. Germline-derived CDR1 and CDR2 are MDHEN and SYDVKM. Here the CDR3 DNA reads TGTGCCAGCAGTTTAGCGGGACCCTACGAGCAGTACTTC. Its translation: CASSLAGPYEQYF.

The chain carries TRBV10-3 and TRBJ1-2; D remains ambiguous. The V end was cut by 2 bases, the J end by 7 bases, with 5 bases between. The CDR3 runs 11 residues. Germline loops: CDR1 ENHRY, CDR2 SYGVKD. CDR3 bases: TGTGCCATCAGTGAGGTCACTGGCTACACCTTC. As protein: CAISEVTGYTF.

The V and J genes are TRBV7-2 and TRBJ2-6; no firm D call. Germline-derived CDR1 and CDR2 are SGHTA and FQGNSA. CDR3 size: 17 residues. V shed 0 bases and J shed 2 bases, with 11 bases lying between them. In DNA, the CDR3 is TGTGCCAGCAGCTTAGCGCTTCTGGGCACTGGGGCCAACGTCCTGACTTTC. Translation gives CASSLALLGTGANVLTF.

The chain combines TRBV7-8 with TRBJ2-2; tentatively, D is TRBD1 or TRBD2 (5 bases each). The CDR3 spans 16 residues. CDR1 is SGHVS and CDR2 is FQNEAQ in the germline V gene. V lost 4 bases and J 3 bases, leaving 15 bases between the germline ends. The CDR3 DNA sequence: TGTGCCAGCAGCTGGGACCTCACGCCAGACACCGGGGAGCTGTTTTTT. Amino acid sequence: CASSWDLTPDTGELFF. The complete variable domain, with remaining parts taken from reference TRBV7-8 and TRBJ2-2, reads GAGVSQSPRYKVAKRGQDVALRCDPISGHVSLFWYQQALGQGPEFLTYFQNEAQLDKSGLPSDRFFAERPEGSVSTLKIQRTQQEDSAVYLCASSWDLTPDTGELFFGEGSRLTVL.

CDR3 coding DNA: TGTGCCAGCAGCAAAGAGGGTACCGGGAAAGAGACCCAGTACTTC. This encodes CASSKEGTGKETQYF. This sequence joins TRBV21-1 and TRBJ2-5; TRBD2, the table's D call, was not compared with the DNA. TRBV21-1 has pseudogene status. This CDR3 is 15 amino acids long.